The 21 T cell receptor beta chains below all came from one sample that was sequenced in a study of identifying expanded T cells in peripheral blood. The repertoire was sequenced with immunoSEQ multiplex PCR; TCRdb's copy has only in-frame clones and lacks some. Of about 78,000 clones in the sample, around four fifths were seen once. Sequences were obtained from blood. All receptors come from a person aged 18 to 75 in good health.

The V call is TRBV4-2, the J call TRBJ1-6; possible D gene TRBD1, 5 bases. The CDR3 sequence is 15 residues long. Germline assignment: CDR1 LGHNA and CDR2 YNFKEQ. V was clipped by 0 bases and J by 12 bases, with 15 bases between them. Written as DNA, the CDR3 is TGTGCCAGCAGCCAAGATGGGCAGGGTGGGGGACCCCTCCACTTT. This encodes CASSQDGQGGGPLHF.

The chain recombines TRBV2 with TRBJ2-1; D might be TRBD2 (6 bases). CDR3 size: 12 residues. The germline V gene encodes CDR1 SNHLY and CDR2 FYNNEI. Between the trimmed V and J ends, which lost 8 bases and 8 bases, there was a span of 13 bases. In nucleotides, the CDR3 is TGTGCCAGCGGGAGGATGGTCTATGAGCAGTTCTTC. It translates to CASGRMVYEQFF.

The rearrangement joins TRBV28 to TRBJ2-3; 14 bases map to TRBD2. With 8 bases clipped from V and 0 bases from J, the junction kept 4 bases outside the gene matches. The germline gives CDR1 MDHEN, CDR2 SYDVKM. This CDR3 contains 16 residues. The DNA for the CDR3 is TGTGCCAGCGGACTAGCGGGAGGCCTGAGCACAGATACGCAGTATTTT. This sequence encodes CASGLAGGLSTDTQYF.

The rearrangement links TRBV7-9 to TRBJ1-2; 7 nucleotides agree with TRBD1. The CDR3 length is 14 residues. Germline CDR1 and CDR2: SEHNR and FQNEAQ (reference sequence). The V and J ends lost 4 bases and 6 bases, in that order; junction bases with no gene match: 8. CDR3 DNA: TGTGCCAGCAGCTGGAACCGGGACAGTGATGGCTACACCTTC. Protein product: CASSWNRDSDGYTF.

Note on this clone: The sample carries other DNA sequences with the same CDR3. The genes are TRBV4-3 and TRBJ2-1, with 7 bases matching TRBD2. There are 16 residues in the CDR3. The V and J ends lost 1 base and 0 bases, in that order; junction bases with no gene match: 3. Germline CDR1 and CDR2: LGHNA and YSLEER. CDR3 loop: CASSQGTSGSYNEQFF. CDR3 nucleotide sequence: TGCGCCAGCAGCCAAGGGACTAGTGGCTCCTACAATGAGCAGTTCTTC.

The rearrangement links TRBV5-1 to TRBJ2-1; 10 nucleotides align to TRBD2. Germline V lookup: CDR1 SGHRS, CDR2 YFSETQ. The CDR3 runs to 16 residues. After removal of 4 bases from V and 9 bases from J, the junction contained 13 bases not matched to a gene. This chain's CDR3 is CASSMGYGLAGVEQFF. CDR3 in DNA: TGCGCCAGCAGCATGGGATACGGTCTAGCGGGAGTTGAGCAGTTCTTC.

This clone occurred a few times. The chain is built from TRBV19 and TRBJ1-5; TRBD1 aligns across 7 bases. The CDR3 totals 13 residues. J lost 6 bases, V lost 9 bases, and 8 bases had no gene match. Germline CDR1 LNHDA, CDR2 SQIVND (reference sequence). The CDR3 is CASTHRGSQPQHF. The CDR3 coding sequence is TGTGCCAGCACCCACAGGGGAAGTCAGCCCCAGCATTTT.

This chain joins TRBV6-1 and TRBJ2-3, with TRBD1 identical over 7 bases. Germline V gene data show CDR1 as MNHNS and CDR2 as SASEGT. CDR3 size: 14 residues. Unmatched junction bases numbered 6, after V lost 4 bases and J lost 5 bases. The CDR3 DNA is TGTGCCAGCAGTGGCCCTAACAGGGGAGATACGCAGTATTTT. Amino acid sequence: CASSGPNRGDTQYF.

The chain links TRBV5-4 to TRBJ1-5, with 8 bases aligning to TRBD1. The CDR3 is 13 residues long. V shed 4 bases, J shed 6 bases, and the junction held 3 bases outside the gene matches. In germline, CDR1 is SGHNT, CDR2 YYREEE (reference sequence). CDR3 region: CASSPDRGQPQHF. In nucleotides, the CDR3 is TGTGCCAGCAGCCCCGACAGGGGTCAGCCCCAGCATTTT.

This clone was counted once. The CDR3 sequence: CASSEAGKQYF. As DNA, the CDR3 is TGTGCCAGCAGTGAAGCAGGGAAGCAGTACTTC. V and J are TRBV2 and TRBJ2-7; no clear D gene. The CDR3 is 11 amino acids. V was shortened by 0 bases and J by 8 bases, with 5 bases between the two germline ends. CDR1 is SNHLY and CDR2 is FYNNEI in the germline V gene. Filled out from reference TRBV2 and TRBJ2-7, the complete variable domain reads EPEVTQTPSHQVTQMGQEVILRCVPISNHLYFYWYRQILGQKVEFLVSFYNNEISEKSEIFDDQFSVERPDGSNFTLKIRSTKLEDSAMYFCASSEAGKQYFGPGTRLTVT.

The rearrangement links TRBV5-4 to TRBJ2-4; a weak D match, TRBD2 (5 bases). Germline V lookup: CDR1 SGHNT, CDR2 YYREEE (reference sequence). The CDR3 has 17 amino acids. Trimming pared 3 bases from V and 3 bases from J, leaving 19 bases between. CDR3 bases: TGTGCCAGCAGCTCCCCAGGAGGAGGTTTAGGCAAAAACATTCAGTACTTC. It codes for CASSSPGGGLGKNIQYF.

The chain is built from TRBV20-1 and TRBJ2-1, with D perhaps assigned TRBD1 or TRBD2 (5 bases each). In germline, CDR1 is DFQATT, CDR2 SNEGSKA (reference sequence). The V gene lost 8 bases and the J gene lost 10 bases, with 15 bases spanning the gap. The CDR3 spans 11 residues. The CDR3 is CSPRRDAEQFF. The CDR3 bases are TGCAGTCCGCGACGGGACGCCGAGCAGTTCTTC.

V gene TRBV5-1 combines with J gene TRBJ2-3; perhaps TRBD2 as D (6 bases). V lost 2 bases to trimming and J lost 1 base, with 14 bases between them. Germline CDR1 and CDR2: SGHRS and YFSETQ. CDR3 length: 16 amino acids. CDR3 sequence: CASSFSPGEGTDTQYF. For the CDR3, the DNA is TGCGCCAGCAGCTTTTCCCCGGGAGAGGGCACAGATACGCAGTATTTT.

The V gene is TRBV7-2, the J gene TRBJ2-1; 9 positions agree with TRBD2. The CDR3 runs 14 residues. Trimming at V came to 2 bases and at J to 7 bases, leaving 3 bases not matched to a gene. Germline V CDR1 and CDR2: SGHTA, FQGNSA. The CDR3 DNA reads as TGTGCCAGCAGCTTACAGAGCGGGAGGAATGAGCAGTTCTTC. Residues: CASSLQSGRNEQFF.

V usage is TRBV19 and J usage is TRBJ2-7; D is possibly TRBD1 (6 bases). V was clipped by 5 bases and J by 4 bases, with 9 bases between them. Germline CDR1 LNHDA, CDR2 SQIVND (reference sequence). The CDR3 has 12 residues. CDR3 in DNA: TGTGCCAGTAGTGCGGACAGATACGAGCAGTACTTC. This encodes CASSADRYEQYF.

This clone was recorded a few times. The gene calls are TRBV11-3 and TRBJ2-2; D may be TRBD2 (5 bases). Germline lookup yields CDR1 SGHNT and CDR2 YENEEA. V lost 1 base, J lost 4 bases, and 10 bases lay in between. The CDR3 length is 15 residues. In nucleotides, the CDR3 is TGTGCCAGCAGCTTAGCGGGGTCCGGCACCGGGGAGCTGTTTTTT. This sequence encodes CASSLAGSGTGELFF.

A single count supports this clone. The V call is TRBV5-1, the J call TRBJ2-1; no firm D call. In germline, CDR1 is SGHRS, CDR2 YFSETQ. The germline V and J ends were trimmed by 0 bases and 5 bases, with 9 bases remaining between them. The CDR3 runs to 14 residues. The CDR3 nucleotides read TGCGCCAGCAGCTTGGGGGGATTAGACAATGAGCAGTTCTTC. Translated, it gives CASSLGGLDNEQFF.

This clone was observed a single time. V usage is TRBV7-2 and J usage is TRBJ1-2; D call uncertain. This CDR3 contains 13 residues. From germline, CDR1 is SGHTA and CDR2 FQGNSA. Trimming took off 2 bases at V and 6 bases at J, with 10 bases between the two ends. Here the CDR3 reads CASSLRRVDGYTF. CDR3 nucleotides: TGTGCCAGCAGCTTAAGAAGGGTAGATGGCTACACCTTC.

V usage is TRBV11-2 and J usage is TRBJ2-5; 11 positions match TRBD2. The CDR3 totals 19 residues. CDR1 SGHAT and CDR2 FQNNGV come from the germline V gene. The ends lost 1 base at V and 2 bases at J; junction bases unmatched: 12. In DNA form, the CDR3 reads TGTGCCAGCAGCTTAGGTCTCACTCGACTAGCGGGGTTACAAGAGACCCAGTACTTC. Translated: CASSLGLTRLAGLQETQYF.

The J gene is TRBJ1-2, the V gene TRBV4-2; D is undetermined. Germline V gives CDR1 LGHNA, CDR2 YNFKEQ. There are 15 residues in the CDR3. Trimming removed 0 bases from V and 1 base from J, with 9 bases in between. CDR3 protein: CASSQETQINYGYTF. The DNA for the CDR3 is TGTGCCAGCAGCCAAGAGACGCAGATTAACTATGGCTACACCTTC.

V gene TRBV6-5 combines with J gene TRBJ2-7, with D possibly matching TRBD2 (6 bases). This CDR3 spans 15 amino acids. The germline V and J ends were trimmed by 5 bases and 9 bases, with 23 bases remaining between them. From germline, CDR1 is MNHEY and CDR2 SVGAGI. The CDR3 reads CASSPGTPDAARQYF. The CDR3, as DNA: TGTGCCAGCAGTCCCGGGACTCCCGATGCAGCGCGGCAGTACTTC.